The present entry profiles one T cell receptor (beta chain) with its context. Antigen specificity is unknown. These data come from a study of response to subunit inactivated influenza vaccine. Study results and caveats: It was the authors' suggestion that each seasonal influenza vaccination recruits few new T cells.

The V and J ends lost 1 base and 3 bases respectively, with 4 bases between them. CDR1 is MNHEY, CDR2 SVGEGT, per germline. This CDR3 has 14 amino acids. TCRdb ran MiXCR on the RT-PCR reads and lists one entry per CDR3 protein. This sample has roughly 500,000 distinct CDR3 sequences, with 15% to 20% found just once. This specimen consisted of CD4+ T cells sorted from PBMCs, obtained about 23 months after vaccination. The TCR originated in a man aged 50-75 years who received an inactivated influenza vaccine. The chain joins TRBV6-2 or TRBV6-3 to TRBJ2-6; D is unclear. The CDR3 sequence is CASSYYGGANVLTF. CDR3 nucleotides: TGTGCCAGCAGTTACTACGGTGGGGCCAACGTCCTGACTTTC.